This is a list of T cell receptor beta chains from one sample in a study of cytomegalovirus exposure and HLA in healthy donors. The table came from immunoSEQ multiplex PCR; TCRdb's copy has only in-frame clones and leaves some out. The sample has about 180,000 clones, 85% seen once. The material sequenced was PBMCs. All receptors derive from a man aged 18 to 30 in good health and CMV-seropositive. Each CDR3 is given with its conserved first and last residue. D genes are given only for firm matches. Expanded clones get a size class; other rows say once, few or many, or leave the size out.

CDR3aa | CDR3nt | abundance | d_gene | j_gene | v_gene
CASSDEREGPHEQYF | TGTGCCAGCAGTGACGAGCGGGAGGGCCCCCACGAGCAGTACTTC | . | TRBD2 | TRBJ2-7 | TRBV25-1
CASSNRGSAYEQYF | TGTGCCAGCTCTAACAGGGGAAGCGCCTACGAGCAGTACTTC | . | TRBD1 | TRBJ2-7 | TRBV27
CASSPKVGEGTGELFF | TGTGCCAGCAGCCCAAAAGTGGGAGAGGGCACCGGGGAGCTGTTTTTT | once | . | TRBJ2-2 | TRBV7-9
CASSPGTSGSYEQYF | TGTGCCAGTAGTCCCGGGACTAGCGGCAGCTACGAGCAGTACTTC | . | TRBD2 | TRBJ2-7 | TRBV19
CAWSVLNTEAFF | TGTGCCTGGAGTGTTCTTAACACTGAAGCTTTCTTT | . | . | TRBJ1-1 | TRBV30
CASSGVLKGYTF | TGTGCCAGCAGTGGAGTATTAAAGGGCTACACCTTC | . | . | TRBJ1-2 | TRBV25-1
CASSVDHGAYEQYF | TGTGCCAGCAGCGTAGACCACGGAGCCTACGAGCAGTACTTC | . | . | TRBJ2-7 | TRBV9
CASSPFTGGETQYF | TGCGCCAGCAGCCCCTTTACTGGGGGGGAGACCCAGTACTTC | . | . | TRBJ2-5 | TRBV5-1
CASSSGASYEQYF | TGTGCCAGCAGTTCCGGTGCATCCTACGAGCAGTACTTC | . | . | TRBJ2-7 | TRBV27
CASVPWRADSNQPQHF | TGTGCCAGCGTCCCGTGGAGGGCAGACTCCAATCAGCCCCAGCATTTT | . | . | TRBJ1-5 | TRBV28
CASSLGLAGYEQYF | TGTGCCAGCAGCTTAGGGCTAGCGGGGTACGAGCAGTACTTC | few | TRBD2 | TRBJ2-7 | TRBV13
CASSSPRQGSAGHTF | TGTGCCAGCAGCTCACCCCGACAGGGGTCAGCTGGCCACACCTTC | . | TRBD1 | TRBJ1-2 | TRBV5-6
CATGLAGTNEQFF | TGTGCCACGGGACTAGCGGGAACCAATGAGCAGTTCTTC | . | TRBD2 | TRBJ2-1 | TRBV10-3
CASSPGTAGGTGELFF | TGTGCCAGCAGTCCGGGTACGGCGGGCGGCACCGGGGAGCTGTTTTTT | . | . | TRBJ2-2 | TRBV28
CASSPGQVSYEQYF | TGTGCCAGCAGCCCCGGACAGGTCTCCTACGAGCAGTACTTC | . | TRBD1 | TRBJ2-7 | TRBV5-6
CAWSVWGRETQYF | TGTGCCTGGAGTGTATGGGGCCGCGAGACCCAGTACTTC | . | . | TRBJ2-5 | TRBV30